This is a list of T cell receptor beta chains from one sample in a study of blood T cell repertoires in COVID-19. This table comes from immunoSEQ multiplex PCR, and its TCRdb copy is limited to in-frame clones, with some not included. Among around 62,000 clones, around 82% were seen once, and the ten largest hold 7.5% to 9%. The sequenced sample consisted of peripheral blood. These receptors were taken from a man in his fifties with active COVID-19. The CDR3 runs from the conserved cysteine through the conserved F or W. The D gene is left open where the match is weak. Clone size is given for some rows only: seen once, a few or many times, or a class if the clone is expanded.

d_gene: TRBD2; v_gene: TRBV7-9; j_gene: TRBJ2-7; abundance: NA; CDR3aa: CASSLALGLSGGEQYF; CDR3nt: TGTGCCAGCAGCTTAGCGCTAGGGCTTAGCGGGGGCGAGCAGTACTTC
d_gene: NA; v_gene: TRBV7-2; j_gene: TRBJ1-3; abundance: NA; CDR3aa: CASTPSGIYSGNTIYF; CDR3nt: TGTGCCAGCACCCCCTCGGGGATTTACAGTGGAAACACCATATATTTT
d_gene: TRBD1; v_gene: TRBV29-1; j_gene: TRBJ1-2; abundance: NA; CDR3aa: CSVSSRGRGYGYTF; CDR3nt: TGCAGCGTCTCATCCAGGGGGCGCGGCTATGGCTACACCTTC
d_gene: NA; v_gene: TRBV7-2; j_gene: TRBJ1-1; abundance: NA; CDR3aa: CASSLEAGKEAFF; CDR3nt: TGTGCCAGCAGCTTAGAGGCGGGCAAAGAAGCTTTCTTT
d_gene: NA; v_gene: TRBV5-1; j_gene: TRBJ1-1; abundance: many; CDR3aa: CASSPWTADTEAFF; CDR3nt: TGCGCCAGCAGCCCGTGGACAGCCGACACTGAAGCTTTCTTT
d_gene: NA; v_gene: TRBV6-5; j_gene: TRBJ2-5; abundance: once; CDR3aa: CASSREETQYF; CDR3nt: TGTGCCAGCAGTCGTGAAGAGACCCAGTACTTC
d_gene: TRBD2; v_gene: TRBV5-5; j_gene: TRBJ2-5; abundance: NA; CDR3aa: CASSLAPSGGFQETQYF; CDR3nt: TGTGCCAGCAGCTTGGCTCCTAGCGGGGGGTTCCAAGAGACCCAGTACTTC
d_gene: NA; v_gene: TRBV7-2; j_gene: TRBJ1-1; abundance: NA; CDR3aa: CASSLSRGNTEAFF; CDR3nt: TGTGCCAGCAGCTTAAGCCGGGGGAACACTGAAGCTTTCTTT
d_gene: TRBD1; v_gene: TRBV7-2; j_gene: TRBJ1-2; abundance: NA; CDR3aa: CASSLRGTGGYTF; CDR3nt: TGTGCCAGCAGCTTACGGGGGACAGGGGGCTACACCTTC
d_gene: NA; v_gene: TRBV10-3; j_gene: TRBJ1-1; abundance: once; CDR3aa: CAISEGGAGLNEAFF; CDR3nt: TGTGCCATCAGTGAGGGTGGGGCCGGGCTAAATGAAGCTTTCTTT
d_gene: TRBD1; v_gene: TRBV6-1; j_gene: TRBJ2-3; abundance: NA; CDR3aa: CASSDWTGMGTDTQYF; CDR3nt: TGTGCCAGCAGTGATTGGACAGGCATGGGCACAGATACGCAGTATTTT
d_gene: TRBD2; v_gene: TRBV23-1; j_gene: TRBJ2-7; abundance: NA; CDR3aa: CASSQSKGGAEQYF; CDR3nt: TGCGCCAGCAGTCAATCGAAGGGAGGGGCCGAGCAGTACTTC
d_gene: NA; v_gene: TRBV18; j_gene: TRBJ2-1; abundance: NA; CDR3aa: CASSHGVPSYNEQFF; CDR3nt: TGTGCCAGCTCACACGGGGTCCCTTCCTACAATGAGCAGTTCTTC
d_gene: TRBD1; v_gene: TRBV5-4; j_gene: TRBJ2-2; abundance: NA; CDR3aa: CASSLSGQPTGELFF; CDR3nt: TGTGCCAGCAGCCTATCGGGACAGCCCACCGGGGAGCTGTTTTTT
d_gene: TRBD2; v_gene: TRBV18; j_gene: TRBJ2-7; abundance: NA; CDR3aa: CASSPTSGGAKEQYF; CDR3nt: TGTGCCAGCTCACCCACTAGCGGGGGGGCCAAAGAGCAGTACTTC
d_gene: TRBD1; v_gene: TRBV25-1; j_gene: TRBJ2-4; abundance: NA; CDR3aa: CASSEYPTGGKNIQYF; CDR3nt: TGTGCCAGCAGTGAATATCCCACAGGGGGCAAAAACATTCAGTACTTC
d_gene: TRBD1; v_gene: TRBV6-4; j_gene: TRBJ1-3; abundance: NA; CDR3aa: CASSDGDRDSGNTIYF; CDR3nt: TGTGCCAGCAGTGATGGGGACAGAGACTCTGGAAACACCATATATTTT
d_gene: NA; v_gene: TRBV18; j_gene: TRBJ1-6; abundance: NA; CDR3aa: CASSMAVNNSPLHF; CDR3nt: TGTGCCAGCTCAATGGCAGTTAATAATTCACCCCTCCACTTT
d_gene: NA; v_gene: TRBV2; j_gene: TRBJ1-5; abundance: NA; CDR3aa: CAGARNSNQPQHF; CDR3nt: TGTGCCGGGGCACGGAATAGCAATCAGCCCCAGCATTTT
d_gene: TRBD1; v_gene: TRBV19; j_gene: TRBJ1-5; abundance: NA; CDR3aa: CASDDRGSNQPQHF; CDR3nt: TGTGCCAGTGATGACAGGGGAAGCAATCAGCCCCAGCATTTT
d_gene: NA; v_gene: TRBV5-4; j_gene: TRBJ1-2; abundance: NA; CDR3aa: CASPSGEDGYTF; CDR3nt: TGTGCCAGCCCCTCGGGGGAAGATGGCTACACCTTC
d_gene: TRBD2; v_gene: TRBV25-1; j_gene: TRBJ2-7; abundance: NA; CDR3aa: CASSDVLAGSYEQYF; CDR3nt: TGTGCCAGCAGTGACGTACTAGCGGGAAGCTACGAGCAGTACTTC